This T cell receptor (beta chain) was sequenced during a study of T cell changes during pregnancy in multiple sclerosis. Germline-derived CDR1 and CDR2 are SQVTM and ANQGSEA. V was cut by 2 bases and J by 0 bases, with 10 bases left in between. The CDR3 contains 14 residues. Libraries were prepared by immunoSEQ multiplex PCR; TCRdb keeps only in-frame clonotypes and omits some of them. In the table there are tens of thousands of clones, 85% to 95% of which are singletons. The sequence came from a female donor in good health, enrolled as a control in a pregnancy study. The V and J genes are TRBV29-1 and TRBJ1-2; D call uncertain. The starting material was peripheral blood, obtained after pregnancy. The CDR3 bases are TGCAGCGTTGAAAGTACACCCGCTAACTATGGCTACACCTTC. It translates to CSVESTPANYGYTF.